Following are 27 T cell receptor beta chains from one sample sequenced in a study of T-cell memory formation after mild COVID-19. Via MiXCR, TCRdb re-called the 5' RACE reads, giving one row per CDR3 protein. The sample records about 150,000 distinct CDR3 sequences, approximately 25% being singletons. The sequencing input was PBMCs or a T cell subset sorted from them (not recorded which). The receptors originated from an adult woman who had mild COVID-19 (a few samples of this study predate the infection). Cell type and time point are not known.

This clonotype was recorded a few times. The V and J genes are TRBV27 and TRBJ2-1; TRBD1 matches 7 bases. V lost 8 bases and J lost 1; bases outside the gene matches: 14. The CDR3 has 17 amino acids. Germline-derived CDR1 and CDR2 are MNHEY and SMNVEV (reference sequence). In DNA, the CDR3 is TGTGCCAGCGTGCGAACACAGGGGCCGAGGTCCTACAATGAGCAGTTCTTC. Protein sequence: CASVRTQGPRSYNEQFF.

This clonotype was observed a few times. The J gene is TRBJ1-1, the V gene TRBV4-2; a weak D match, TRBD1 (5 bases). The CDR3 spans 14 residues. CDR1 LGHNA and CDR2 YNFKEQ come from the germline V gene. V was shortened by 4 bases and J by 7 bases, with 16 bases between the two germline ends. The DNA of the CDR3 is TGTGCCAGCAGCCTTGAGTTGGGGCAAGGTGAAGCTTTCTTT. As protein: CASSLELGQGEAFF.

The gene calls are TRBV4-1 and TRBJ2-5; TRBD2 is a possible D gene (5 bases). The ends were cut back, 1 base at V and 5 bases at J, with 11 bases in the middle. This CDR3 is 14 amino acids long. Germline V gives CDR1 MGHRA, CDR2 YSYEKL. DNA for the CDR3: TGCGCCAGCAGCCAAGTCGCGGGTGAGGAGACCCAGTACTTC. Its protein is CASSQVAGEETQYF.

The J gene is TRBJ2-7, the V gene TRBV29-1; D gene uncertain. Per the germline V gene, CDR1 is SQVTM and CDR2 is ANQGSEA. V shed 1 base and J shed 8 bases, with 18 bases lying between them. This CDR3 comprises 14 residues. In DNA, the CDR3 is TGCAGCGTTGAAGGAATCCCAGGACCTCCCCAGCAGTACTTC. This encodes CSVEGIPGPPQQYF.

The gene calls are TRBV6-5 and TRBJ1-1, with D perhaps TRBD1 (5 bases). The CDR3 has 16 amino acids. Germline-derived CDR1 and CDR2 are MNHEY and SVGAGI. V dropped 1 base and J dropped 1 base, with 13 bases sitting between them. The CDR3 DNA is TGTGCCAGCAGTTACTATCAGGGATTAGAGAACACTGAAGCTTTCTTT. It is translated as CASSYYQGLENTEAFF.

This clonotype was detected many times. The genes are TRBV6-4 and TRBJ1-2; D uncertain. Germline-derived CDR1 and CDR2 are MRHNA and SNTAGT. The V gene lost 3 bases and the J gene lost 5 bases, with 13 bases spanning the gap. This CDR3 comprises 14 residues. CDR3: CASSEGQEGYGYTF. DNA for the CDR3: TGTGCCAGCAGTGAAGGGCAGGAAGGATATGGCTACACCTTC.

This clonotype has a handful of counts. The CDR3 DNA sequence: TGTGCCAGCAGTTTATCCGGGACTAGCGGGTTCTATACGCAGTATTTT. It specifies CASSLSGTSGFYTQYF. The gene calls are TRBV27 and TRBJ2-3, with 12 bases that match TRBD2. V was pared by 0 bases and J by 7 bases, with 5 bases of the junction left unmatched. CDR1 is MNHEY and CDR2 is SMNVEV in the germline V gene (reference sequence). The CDR3 extends over 16 amino acids.

The chain uses TRBV25-1 and TRBJ2-1; the D is unclear. The V end lost 5 bases, the J end lost 9 bases, and 5 bases lay between the germline ends. This CDR3 is built from 10 residues. Germline loops: CDR1 MGHDK, CDR2 SYGVNS. The CDR3 DNA follows: TGTGCCAGCAGTCTTACTGAGCAGTTCTTC. Protein sequence: CASSLTEQFF.

The chain combines TRBV11-2 with TRBJ1-1, with D perhaps TRBD1 (6 bases). The V gene's germline CDR1 is SGHAT and CDR2 FQNNGV. The CDR3 is made up of 17 amino acids. The germline V and J ends were trimmed by 3 bases and 0 bases, with 17 bases remaining between them. DNA for the CDR3: TGTGCCAGCAGCTTCCCCGGACAGCTCTTAATGAACACTGAAGCTTTCTTT. Translating it yields CASSFPGQLLMNTEAFF.

The chain couples TRBV9 to TRBJ2-1, with D hard to call. The V end lost 0 bases, the J end lost 0 bases, and 10 bases lay between the germline ends. Germline CDR1 SGDLS, CDR2 YYNGEE. This CDR3 is 16 amino acids long. Written as DNA, the CDR3 is TGTGCCAGCAGCGTAGACGGGTCGAGCTCCTACAATGAGCAGTTCTTC. It codes for CASSVDGSSSYNEQFF. Supplemented by reference TRBV9 and TRBJ2-1, the full variable domain reads DSGVTQTPKHLITATGQRVTLRCSPRSGDLSVYWYQQSLDQGLQFLIQYYNGEERAKGNILERFSAQQFPDLHSELNLSSLELGDSALYFCASSVDGSSSYNEQFFGPGTRLTVL.

In its sample, this clonotype was seen once. The chain has TRBV7-9 and TRBJ1-1; D gene ambiguous. From germline, CDR1 is SEHNR and CDR2 FQNEAQ (reference sequence). The CDR3 sequence is 14 residues long. Trimming pared 1 base from V and 7 bases from J, leaving 13 bases between. As DNA, the CDR3 is TGTGCCAGCAGCTTAGACGGCGTAATGGGTGAAGCTTTCTTT. Its protein product is CASSLDGVMGEAFF.

This chain joins TRBV7-3 and TRBJ2-5; a weak D match, TRBD2 (5 bases). Germline lookup yields CDR1 SGHTA and CDR2 FQGTGA. Between the trimmed V and J ends, which lost 5 bases and 5 bases, there was a span of 12 bases. CDR3 length: 13 amino acids. The CDR3, as DNA: TGTGCCAGCAGCGCGACTAACTATGAGACCCAGTACTTC. As protein: CASSATNYETQYF.

The chain is built from TRBV11-2 and TRBJ1-3; D perhaps matches TRBD1 (6 bases). Trimming left V 3 bases short and J 3 bases short, with 15 bases between. Germline values: CDR1 SGHAT, CDR2 FQNNGV. This CDR3 has 16 amino acids. CDR3 coding DNA: TGTGCCAGCAGCTTGAGTCCCCACAGGGTTGGAAACACCATATATTTT. Translation gives CASSLSPHRVGNTIYF.

In this sample, this clonotype turned up a few times. The genes are TRBV29-1 and TRBJ1-3; 7 bases agree with TRBD1. Unmatched junction bases numbered 8, after V lost 4 bases and J lost 2 bases. Germline V lookup: CDR1 SQVTM, CDR2 ANQGSEA. The CDR3 covers 15 residues. The CDR3 sequence is CSVGDAGTAGNTIYF. As DNA, the CDR3 is TGCAGCGTTGGGGATGCTGGGACAGCTGGAAACACCATATATTTT.

This clonotype was detected ten times or more. The chain has TRBV7-9 and TRBJ2-5, with 8 bases identical to TRBD1. The ends lost 3 bases at V and 2 bases at J; junction bases unmatched: 2. CDR1 and CDR2 (germline): SEHNR, FQNEAQ (reference sequence). This CDR3 is 14 amino acids long. The CDR3 loop reads CASSFRTGQETQYF. DNA of the CDR3: TGTGCCAGCAGCTTCCGGACAGGGCAAGAGACCCAGTACTTC.

This clonotype has a handful of counts. The J gene is TRBJ1-1, the V gene TRBV2; TRBD1 is a possible D gene (6 bases). Between the trimmed V and J ends, which lost 10 bases and 0 bases, there was a span of 15 bases. The CDR3 sequence is 14 residues long. The V gene's germline CDR1 is SNHLY and CDR2 FYNNEI. DNA of the CDR3: TGTGCCATCAAAAGGAGGGGGATGAACACTGAAGCTTTCTTT. This encodes CAIKRRGMNTEAFF. Full variable domain (missing parts from reference TRBV2 and TRBJ1-1): EPEVTQTPSHQVTQMGQEVILRCVPISNHLYFYWYRQILGQKVEFLVSFYNNEISEKSEIFDDQFSVERPDGSNFTLKIRSTKLEDSAMYFCAIKRRGMNTEAFFGQGTRLTVV.

The genes are TRBV27 and TRBJ2-1; D gene ambiguous. The ends were cut back, 7 bases at V and 9 bases at J, with 13 bases in the middle. The germline gives CDR1 MNHEY, CDR2 SMNVEV (reference sequence). CDR3 size: 12 residues. This CDR3 reads CASMSDSTEQFF. The CDR3 DNA reads TGTGCCAGCATGAGTGACTCCACTGAGCAGTTCTTC.

The chain couples TRBV5-6 to TRBJ2-3; 9 bases are a match to TRBD1. The CDR3 runs 15 residues. V shed 3 bases and J 3 bases; nucleotides not matched to a gene: 5. CDR1 is SGHDT and CDR2 is YYEEEE in the germline V gene. Here the CDR3 reads CASSSGTGLTDTQYF. The CDR3 DNA sequence: TGTGCCAGCAGCTCCGGGACAGGGTTAACAGATACGCAGTATTTT.

This clonotype has more than one count but fewer than ten. This chain connects TRBV5-6 to TRBJ2-1; 7 bases line up with TRBD2. J gave up 7 bases and V 2 bases, and 9 bases lay outside the gene matches. CDR3 length equals 15 residues. Germline CDR1 is SGHDT and CDR2 is YYEEEE. The CDR3 nucleotides are TGTGCCAGCAGCTTCTGGAGGGACGGGGGGAATGAGCAGTTCTTC. This translates into CASSFWRDGGNEQFF. Full variable domain (rest looked up from reference TRBV5-6 and TRBJ2-1): DAGVTQSPTHLIKTRGQQVTLRCSPKSGHDTVSWYQQALGQGPQFIFQYYEEEERQRGNFPDRFSGHQFPNYSSELNVNALLLGDSALYLCASSFWRDGGNEQFFGPGTRLTVL.

This clonotype appeared a few times. CDR3 region: CASSPRPMNTEAFF. CDR3 nucleotides: TGTGCCAGCAGTCCCAGGCCTATGAACACTGAAGCTTTCTTT. The chain recombines TRBV12-3 or TRBV12-4 with TRBJ1-1; D is unresolved. V was shortened by 5 bases and J by 0 bases, with 10 bases between the two germline ends. CDR3 length: 14 residues.

This clonotype was seen a handful of times. V usage is TRBV30 and J usage is TRBJ2-7; D is unclear. CDR1 GTSNPN and CDR2 SVGIG come from the germline V gene (reference sequence). The CDR3 runs to 10 residues. Trimming cost V 5 bases and J 3 bases, with 5 bases left between them. For the CDR3, the DNA is TGTGCCTGGGGGGACTACGAGCAGTACTTC. This codes for CAWGDYEQYF.

This clonotype was detected a few times. V and J are TRBV7-6 and TRBJ2-3; 10 positions match TRBD2. With 5 bases clipped from V and 6 bases from J, the junction kept 8 bases outside the gene matches. Per the germline V gene, CDR1 is SGHVS and CDR2 is FNYEAQ. The CDR3 consists of 15 residues. CDR3 region: CASSPKRGGPDTQYF. The CDR3 bases are TGTGCCAGCAGCCCCAAGCGGGGGGGCCCGGATACGCAGTATTTT.

In its sample, this clonotype was seen once. This chain links TRBV7-9 with TRBJ1-1; 7 positions match TRBD1. This CDR3 has 13 residues. After removal of 5 bases from V and 11 bases from J, the junction contained 11 bases not matched to a gene. From germline, CDR1 is SEHNR and CDR2 FQNEAQ (reference sequence). The CDR3 region has the DNA TGTGCCAGCAGCCCCGACTACGACAGGGACGCTTTCTTT. Its protein product is CASSPDYDRDAFF.

This clonotype was seen a few times. This sequence joins TRBV7-9 and TRBJ2-7, with TRBD1 identical over 9 bases. The CDR3 is 17 amino acids. The ends lost 6 bases at V and 3 bases at J; junction bases unmatched: 15. CDR1 SEHNR and CDR2 FQNEAQ come from the germline V gene (reference sequence). CDR3 region: CASRKEGGTGRVYEQYF. In nucleotides, the CDR3 is TGTGCCAGCAGAAAAGAGGGAGGGACAGGGAGAGTCTACGAGCAGTACTTC. Based on the CDR3 plus reference TRBV7-9 and TRBJ2-7, the full variable domain is DTGVSQNPRHKITKRGQNVTFRCDPISEHNRLYWYRQTLGQGPEFLTYFQNEAQLEKSRLLSDRFSAERPKGSFSTLEIQRTEQGDSAMYLCASRKEGGTGRVYEQYFGPGTRLTVT.

CDR3: CSVGTVHYGYTF. As DNA, the CDR3 is TGCAGCGTTGGAACAGTACACTATGGCTACACCTTC. The chain links TRBV29-1 to TRBJ1-2, with unresolved D. This CDR3 is built from 12 residues. V dropped 4 bases and J dropped 3 bases, with 9 bases sitting between them. CDR1 SQVTM and CDR2 ANQGSEA come from the germline V gene.

This clonotype was seen more than once but under ten times. J is TRBJ2-7 and V is TRBV20-1; D is undetermined. V lost 4 bases, J lost 0 bases, and 16 bases lay in between. The CDR3 extends over 15 amino acids. Germline CDR1 reads DFQATT; CDR2 reads SNEGSKA (reference sequence). CDR3 DNA sequence: TGCAGTGCTATACCGTGGCAGGAGAGCTCCTACGAGCAGTACTTC. This sequence encodes CSAIPWQESSYEQYF.

The rearrangement links TRBV15 to TRBJ2-2; the D call may be TRBD1 or TRBD2 (6 bases each). CDR1 LNHNV and CDR2 YYDKDF come from the germline V gene (reference sequence). V gave up 6 bases and J gave up 9 bases, with 17 bases separating them. The CDR3 has 14 residues. In DNA form, the CDR3 reads TGTGCCACCAGAGAGGGGGGCCTCGGCAGGGAGCTGTTTTTT. Encoded protein: CATREGGLGRELFF.